This T cell receptor (beta chain) was identified in a study of tumor-infiltrating lymphocytes in primary liver carcinoma (TCRdb year 2017). A note on the overall study: The five patients, three men and two women aged 30 to 69 years, had hepatocellular carcinoma (four) or combined HCC and intrahepatic cholangiocarcinoma (one). The five patients had tumors of stage T1-T3 N0M0, with maximum diameters ranging from 4.2 to 10 cm. Each sample produced about 3.5 to 8 million productive TCRbeta reads, and read depth showed no significant difference between tissue types. For each liver tumor, the study sampled five regions along with adjacent normal tissue and blood, and applied TCRbeta repertoire sequencing, expression microarrays and whole-exome sequencing. TCRbeta repertoire sequencing covered about 35 specimens from 5 patients: around 25 tumor regions, 5 adjacent noncancerous liver tissues and 5 peripheral blood samples. Agilent mRNA microarray profiling was performed on the roughly 25 tumor region samples to relate TCRbeta repertoire diversity to the local molecular phenotype. Repertoires from technical replicates were highly reproducible, with mean shared-clone rates around 0.89 and correlation coefficients above 0.95.

Concerning this clonotype: Its antigen target is currently unknown. The junction differs from germline at one of its ends, possibly a read error.

The CDR3 holds 15 amino acids from the cysteine to the phenylalanine. Only the CDR3 part of the read is kept: 45 bases, read in frame from the first base. CDR1 is given as LGHNA and CDR2 as YSLEER, both from the germline V gene. Using a constant-region primer and ProtoScript II reverse transcriptase, TCRbeta-specific cDNA was reverse-transcribed from around 520 ng total RNA. TCRbeta libraries were built with three nested multiplex PCR rounds, a slightly modified ARM-PCR procedure. Each of the first two PCR rounds ran for about 10 cycles using multiplex TRBV1-TRBV30 forward primers together with a Cbeta reverse primer. Sample barcodes and Illumina adapters were added in a final 25-cycle PCR with Deep VentR polymerase. Amplicons of 200-500 bp were gel-purified with a QIAquick gel extraction kit before sequencing. An Illumina HiSeq 2500 was used to sequence the TCRbeta amplicons with 250-bp paired-end reads. The paper's data handling went like this. Quality trimming of reads was performed with Trimmomatic v0.33, and paired reads were merged with FLASH v1.2.11 so that full CDR3 sequences could be recovered. V, D and J germline segments were assigned to the rearranged TCRbeta sequences by MiGEC v1.2.1b. Clonotype statistics, along with Shannon-Wiener diversity indices, were calculated using VDJtools v1.0.0. Except for diversity analysis, only each sample's 250 most abundant clonotypes were used in subsequent analyses to reduce sampling bias. The public reads were reprocessed in TCRdb via fastp at Q25 and MiXCR, keeping in-frame beta chains. Each record represents a unique CDR3 protein, reported with the most common genes and DNA among its rows. TCRdb's processing, not the study's, gives the V and J calls here. Across this sample there are about 190,000 distinct CDR3 sequences, with around 85% seen only once. The top ten constitute around 18% of the sample.

Without any cell sorting, total RNA and DNA were co-extracted from about 20-30 mg of bulk tissue using the AllPrep DNA/RNA mini kit. Four or five patients with histopathologically diagnosed primary liver carcinoma underwent surgical resection in China between 2015 and early 2016. At the time of sampling, the patients were treatment-naive and had chronic HBV infection. Five spatially separated regions were sampled from each tumor: the superior, inferior, left-lateral and right-lateral poles, plus the tumor centre. More than 85% viable tumor cells were found by histology in every tumor sample. Fresh tumor and adjacent tissue pieces were bisected, with one half stored in RNAlater at -80 degrees C and the other half sent for histology. What the study reported, not specific to this receptor: Since the samples were bulk and unsorted, there was no way to compare CD4+ and CD8+ T cell repertoires. Only the TCR beta chain was sequenced, which likely underestimates true repertoire diversity because unpaired alpha chains were not captured. Only about 7.5-25% of top clones were found in all five regions of a tumor, suggesting spatial heterogeneity of tumor-infiltrating T cells. Consistent with antigen-driven expansion, pairs of tumor regions showed higher repertoire overlap (mean about 35%) than either tumor-adjacent pairs (about 17%) or tumor-blood pairs (approximately 14%). Compared with blood, tumors had a significantly larger share of the repertoire taken up by the top 250 clones (p = 0.039). With just a handful of patients in the study, the authors point out that the findings should be validated in a larger study.

Sequenced sample: tumor tissue from primary liver carcinoma. The chain couples TRBV4-3 to TRBJ2-3, with TRBD2 tentatively as D gene (6 bases match). This TCR was sampled from a man aged 40-49 years with primary liver carcinoma and hepatitis B virus infection. The CDR3 has the sequence CASGSGLPSTDKQYF. The DNA is TGCGCCAGCGGGAGCGGGCTCCCCAGCACAGATAAGCAGTATTTT.